Presented here are 10 T cell receptor beta chains from one specimen sequenced in a study of T cell changes during pregnancy in multiple sclerosis (dated by TCRdb to about 2019). Receptor libraries were prepared by the immunoSEQ multiplex PCR assay. TCRdb provides this immuneACCESS table in a form limited to in-frame rearrangements. Some clones are lacking; in checked studies, under half of them reflect an unresolved V gene, and why the rest are absent is not known. For this sample the table gives 45,000 or so clones, of which 96% were detected only once. The top ten clones comprise under 0.9% of the sample. Material: peripheral blood, obtained in the second trimester of pregnancy. The source is a female donor with multiple sclerosis, enrolled in a pregnancy study.

The chain couples TRBV9 to TRBJ2-7; 11 bases match TRBD1. Germline CDR1 is SGDLS and CDR2 is YYNGEE. This CDR3 contains 16 residues. The trim removed 0 bases at V and 5 bases at J, leaving 7 bases unmatched. In DNA, the CDR3 is TGTGCCAGCAGCGTAGGGGTTCGGACAGGGGGCGACGAGCAGTACTTC. As protein: CASSVGVRTGGDEQYF.

This chain connects TRBV30 to TRBJ2-1; 7 nucleotides match TRBD2. There are 12 residues in the CDR3. CDR1 is GTSNPN, CDR2 SVGIG, per germline (reference sequence). V lost 2 bases to trimming and J lost 7 bases; unmatched junction nucleotides: 2. The CDR3 region is CAWSQGGNEQFF. The DNA for the CDR3 is TGTGCCTGGAGTCAGGGAGGGAATGAGCAGTTCTTC.

V gene TRBV9 combines with J gene TRBJ1-1; D is unclear. Germline lookup yields CDR1 SGDLS and CDR2 YYNGEE. The CDR3 is 14 amino acids. V dropped 1 base and J dropped 0 bases, with 7 bases sitting between them. The CDR3 is CASSVQPVNTEAFF. DNA for the CDR3: TGTGCCAGCAGCGTACAACCGGTGAACACTGAAGCTTTCTTT.

The CDR3: CASGPLAGEDTQYF. In DNA, the CDR3 is TGTGCTAGTGGCCCTCTAGCGGGGGAAGATACGCAGTATTTT. This sequence joins TRBV12-5 and TRBJ2-3; TRBD2 matches 10 bases. V trimming: 6 bases; J trimming: 5 bases; junction bases outside the gene matches: 5. Germline V gene data show CDR1 as LGHNT and CDR2 as FRNRAP. The CDR3 has 14 amino acids.

V gene TRBV19 combines with J gene TRBJ2-2; 7 bases align to TRBD2. CDR3 length: 15 residues. CDR1 LNHDA and CDR2 SQIVND come from the germline V gene (reference sequence). V lost 5 bases to trimming and J lost 6 bases; unmatched junction nucleotides: 9. The DNA of the CDR3 is TGTGCCAGTAGTGCCGTACTAGCGACGTCCGGGGAGCTGTTTTTT. This translates into CASSAVLATSGELFF.

The chain joins TRBV7-3 to TRBJ1-1; weak D call: TRBD1 (5 bases). Between the trimmed V and J ends, which lost 3 bases and 6 bases, there was a span of 11 bases. Germline CDR1 is SGHTA and CDR2 is FQGTGA. The CDR3 extends over 13 amino acids. The CDR3 reads CASSFARASEAFF. CDR3 DNA: TGTGCCAGCAGCTTCGCCAGGGCTTCTGAAGCTTTCTTT.

The chain uses TRBV19 and TRBJ1-2, with D unresolved. Germline V gives CDR1 LNHDA, CDR2 SQIVND (reference sequence). This CDR3 has 18 residues. The germline V and J ends were trimmed by 3 bases and 5 bases, with 25 bases remaining between them. The CDR3 protein is CASSIHWSKMVPRYGYTF. CDR3 in DNA: TGTGCCAGTAGTATCCACTGGTCAAAGATGGTTCCGCGGTATGGCTACACCTTC.

The rearrangement links TRBV7-2 to TRBJ2-1; TRBD2 agrees at 10 bases. There are 14 residues in the CDR3. V lost 5 bases and J lost 9; bases outside the gene matches: 7. Germline values: CDR1 SGHTA, CDR2 FQGNSA. As DNA, the CDR3 is TGTGCCAGCAGCGCTATAGCGGGGGGTGGTGAGCAGTTCTTC. Amino acid sequence: CASSAIAGGGEQFF.

The rearrangement links TRBV28 to TRBJ1-2; no reliable D call. CDR3 length: 14 amino acids. Trimming cost V 6 bases and J 2 bases, with 13 bases left between them. From germline, CDR1 is MDHEN and CDR2 SYDVKM. CDR3 residues: CASSRGSGNYGYTF. The CDR3 nucleotides read TGTGCCAGCAGCCGAGGTTCTGGCAACTATGGCTACACCTTC.

The J gene is TRBJ2-4, the V gene TRBV7-9; 10 bases agree with TRBD1. The germline gives CDR1 SEHNR, CDR2 FQNEAQ (reference sequence). This CDR3 has 17 residues. V lost 4 bases to trimming and J lost 0 bases; unmatched junction nucleotides: 6. CDR3 in DNA: TGTGCCAGCAGCTCACCGGACAGGGGGGTAGCCAAAAACATTCAGTACTTC. Its protein product is CASSSPDRGVAKNIQYF.